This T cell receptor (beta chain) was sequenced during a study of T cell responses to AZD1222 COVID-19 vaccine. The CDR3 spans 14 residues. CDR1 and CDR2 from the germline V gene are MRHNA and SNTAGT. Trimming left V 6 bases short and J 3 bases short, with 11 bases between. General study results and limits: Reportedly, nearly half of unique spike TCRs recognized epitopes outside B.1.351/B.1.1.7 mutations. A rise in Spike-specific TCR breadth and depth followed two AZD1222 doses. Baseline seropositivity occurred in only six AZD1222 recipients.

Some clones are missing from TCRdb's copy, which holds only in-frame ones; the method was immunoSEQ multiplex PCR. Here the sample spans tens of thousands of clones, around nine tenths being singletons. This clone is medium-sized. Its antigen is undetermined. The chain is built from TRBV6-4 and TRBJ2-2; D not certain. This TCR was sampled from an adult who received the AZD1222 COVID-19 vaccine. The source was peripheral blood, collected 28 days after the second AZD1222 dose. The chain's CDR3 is CASRSGVDTGELFF. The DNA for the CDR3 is TGTGCCAGCAGATCTGGTGTTGACACCGGGGAGCTGTTTTTT.